This T cell receptor (beta chain) was documented in a study of CD8+ T cells in alopecia areata. Of note for this clone: The antigen is not known.

This CDR3 has 16 residues. The germline V and J ends were trimmed by 0 bases and 1 base, with 7 bases remaining between them. CDR1 and CDR2 (germline): MGHDK, SYGVNS. The treatment denotes: oral pan-JAK inhibitor, 5-10 mg twice daily. Study findings and constraints: In patients, TCRs were shared less clearly than in mice, and HLA may possibly be involved.

Reverse transcription of extracted RNA yielded cDNA, which provided the sequencing template. This table comes from immunoSEQ multiplex PCR, and its TCRdb copy is limited to in-frame clones, with some not included. The sample carries 110,000 to 150,000 clones, about 88% recorded once. The chain employs TRBV25-1 and TRBJ2-6; D remains unclear. The TCR was taken from a human donor with alopecia areata. The starting material was CD8+ T cells sorted from blood, obtained at week 4, from a patient treated with tofacitinib. The CDR3 nucleotides read TGTGCCAGCAGTGAATATGGACCTTCTGGGGCCAACGTCCTGACTTTC. Protein product: CASSEYGPSGANVLTF. The whole variable domain, remainder taken from reference TRBV25-1 and TRBJ2-6, is EADIYQTPRYLVIGTGKKITLECSQTMGHDKMYWYQQDPGMELHLIHYSYGVNSTEKGDLSSESTVSRIRTEHFPLTLESARPSHTSQYLCASSEYGPSGANVLTFGAGSRLTVL.